The 19 T cell receptor beta chains in this list originate from one sample, sequenced in a study of cytomegalovirus exposure and HLA in healthy donors. This table comes from immunoSEQ multiplex PCR, and its TCRdb copy is limited to in-frame clones, with some not included. This sample yields 150,000 to 200,000 clones, of which approximately 80% are seen a single time; about 2% belongs to the top ten. The material sequenced was PBMCs. All receptors derive from a man aged 30-40 years in good health and CMV-seropositive.

The chain has TRBV9 and TRBJ2-1; 11 nucleotides agree with TRBD1. V shed 0 bases, J shed 5 bases, and the junction held 4 bases outside the gene matches. The germline V gene encodes CDR1 SGDLS and CDR2 YYNGEE. The CDR3 totals 16 residues. CDR3 residues: CASSVARTGGNNEQFF. The CDR3 DNA follows: TGTGCCAGCAGCGTAGCTCGGACAGGGGGCAACAATGAGCAGTTCTTC.

The V and J genes are TRBV10-3 and TRBJ1-3; unclear D gene. Germline V lookup: CDR1 ENHRY, CDR2 SYGVKD. This CDR3 has 12 residues. The germline V and J ends were trimmed by 7 bases and 4 bases, with 8 bases remaining between them. Written as DNA, the CDR3 is TGTGCCATCACCCCACAGGGAAACACCATATATTTT. Its protein is CAITPQGNTIYF.

The chain combines TRBV7-9 with TRBJ2-1; TRBD1 aligns across 9 bases. J lost 6 bases, V lost 4 bases, and 1 base had no gene match. The germline CDR1 and CDR2 sequences are SEHNR and FQNEAQ (reference sequence). This CDR3 has 13 residues. This CDR3 reads CASSWDRANEQFF. Here the CDR3 DNA reads TGTGCCAGCAGCTGGGACAGGGCCAATGAGCAGTTCTTC.

The DNA of the CDR3 is TGCGCCAGCAGCTTACAACAGGTCACAGATACGCAGTATTTT. Translation gives CASSLQQVTDTQYF. V is TRBV5-1 and J is TRBJ2-3; TRBD1 might be the D (5 bases). This CDR3 is 14 amino acids long. Trimming stripped 2 bases from V and 2 bases from J, with 9 bases between. The germline V gene encodes CDR1 SGHRS and CDR2 YFSETQ.

V and J are TRBV9 and TRBJ2-3; 10 bases match TRBD2. The CDR3 loop spans 16 amino acids. V trimming: 0 bases; J trimming: 2 bases; junction bases outside the gene matches: 3. The germline CDR1 and CDR2 sequences are SGDLS and YYNGEE. The CDR3, as DNA: TGTGCCAGCAGCGTAGAGCGGGGGGGTCTCACAGATACGCAGTATTTT. This translates into CASSVERGGLTDTQYF. Filled out from reference TRBV9 and TRBJ2-3, the complete variable domain reads DSGVTQTPKHLITATGQRVTLRCSPRSGDLSVYWYQQSLDQGLQFLIQYYNGEERAKGNILERFSAQQFPDLHSELNLSSLELGDSALYFCASSVERGGLTDTQYFGPGTRLTVL.

This clone was recorded once. V and J are TRBV2 and TRBJ2-7; 7 positions agree with TRBD2. The J segment lost 0 bases and the V segment lost 4 bases, leaving 6 bases of the junction unmatched. This CDR3 is built from 15 residues. CDR1 and CDR2 from the germline V gene are SNHLY and FYNNEI. The CDR3 loop reads CASSVSGGNSYEQYF. CDR3 nucleotide sequence: TGTGCCAGCAGTGTGTCGGGGGGAAACTCCTACGAGCAGTACTTC.

The rearrangement links TRBV7-9 to TRBJ2-4, with a weak D call TRBD1 (6 bases). This CDR3 is built from 15 residues. CDR1 and CDR2 from the germline V gene are SEHNR and FQNEAQ (reference sequence). V shed 3 bases and J shed 1 base, with 10 bases lying between them. CDR3 region: CASSFGQPAKNIQYF. CDR3 coding DNA: TGTGCCAGCAGCTTTGGACAGCCGGCCAAAAACATTCAGTACTTC.

The chain couples TRBV13 to TRBJ2-1, with D possibly being TRBD1 (5 bases). The CDR3 has 14 amino acids. Per the germline V gene, CDR1 is PRHDT and CDR2 is FYEKMQ (reference sequence). V lost 0 bases to trimming and J lost 9 bases, with 12 bases between them. CDR3 coding DNA: TGTGCCAGCAGCTTAGGGAAGGGGCTGGTTGAGCAGTTCTTC. Translation gives CASSLGKGLVEQFF.

The chain recombines TRBV2 with TRBJ1-4; D ambiguous. Trimming cost V 6 bases and J 8 bases, with 10 bases left between them. Germline V gene lookup returns CDR1 SNHLY and CDR2 FYNNEI. CDR3 size: 12 residues. CDR3 in amino acids: CASRVSAEKLFF. CDR3 DNA sequence: TGTGCCAGCAGGGTCAGTGCCGAAAAACTGTTTTTT.

The chain links TRBV4-1 to TRBJ2-7; 7 bases align to TRBD1. The length of the CDR3 is 15 residues. Germline V gives CDR1 MGHRA, CDR2 YSYEKL. V was clipped by 6 bases and J by 1 base; unmatched bases: 9. The CDR3 here is CASRPKGAQSYEQYF. DNA for the CDR3: TGCGCCAGCAGACCAAAGGGGGCACAATCCTACGAGCAGTACTTC.

The chain couples TRBV9 to TRBJ2-7, with D perhaps matching TRBD1 (6 bases). Trimming removed 0 bases at V and 2 bases at J, with 12 bases between. There are 15 residues in the CDR3. Germline loops: CDR1 SGDLS, CDR2 YYNGEE. Written as DNA, the CDR3 is TGTGCCAGCAGCGTAGCCCCAGGGGCTACCTACGAGCAGTACTTC. Its protein is CASSVAPGATYEQYF.

V and J are TRBV4-3 and TRBJ2-7, with D perhaps TRBD1 (6 bases). The CDR3 contains 15 residues. V was cut by 4 bases and J by 2 bases, with 15 bases left in between. From germline, CDR1 is LGHNA and CDR2 YSLEER. In nucleotides, the CDR3 is TGCGCCAGCAGCCCAGGGGCGATAGGCACCTACGAGCAGTACTTC. The encoded protein is CASSPGAIGTYEQYF.

The chain uses TRBV7-9 and TRBJ2-3; the match to TRBD2 covers 12 bases. J was trimmed by 0 bases and V by 6 bases; bases with no gene match: 4. This CDR3 comprises 16 residues. Per germline, CDR1 SEHNR and CDR2 FQNEAQ (reference sequence). The CDR3 region has the DNA TGTGCCAGCAGGTCCGGGACTAGCGGGAGCACAGATACGCAGTATTTT. As protein: CASRSGTSGSTDTQYF.

This clone was seen just once. J is TRBJ2-2 and V is TRBV19; TRBD1 matches 7 bases. J gave up 6 bases and V 3 bases, and 7 bases lay outside the gene matches. This CDR3 has 15 residues. Germline values: CDR1 LNHDA, CDR2 SQIVND (reference sequence). CDR3 sequence: CASSMGTARAGELFF. For the CDR3, the DNA is TGTGCCAGTAGTATGGGGACAGCGAGGGCCGGGGAGCTGTTTTTT.

The chain carries TRBV19 and TRBJ1-5; a possible D gene is TRBD1 (6 bases). The germline CDR1 and CDR2 sequences are LNHDA and SQIVND (reference sequence). Trimming cost V 7 bases and J 3 bases, with 16 bases left between them. This CDR3 has 15 residues. CDR3 loop: CASIPTTGPNQPQHF. The CDR3, as DNA: TGTGCCAGTATTCCTACTACAGGGCCCAATCAGCCCCAGCATTTT.

V gene TRBV6-1 combines with J gene TRBJ1-4, with TRBD1 matching over 9 bases. CDR1 is MNHNS, CDR2 SASEGT, per germline. The junction had 7 bases not matched to a gene; V was cut back by 2 bases and J by 0 bases. This CDR3 has 18 amino acids. DNA for the CDR3: TGTGCCAGCAGTGAAAAAACAGGGGGCTTTCCAACTAATGAAAAACTGTTTTTT. Its translation: CASSEKTGGFPTNEKLFF.

The chain combines TRBV5-1 with TRBJ1-5; D ambiguous. CDR1 and CDR2 from the germline V gene are SGHRS and YFSETQ. The germline V and J ends were trimmed by 0 bases and 7 bases, with 14 bases remaining between them. This CDR3 is 15 amino acids long. CDR3 sequence reads: CASSLVPGAEQPQHF. CDR3 nucleotide sequence: TGCGCCAGCAGCTTGGTGCCGGGAGCGGAGCAGCCCCAGCATTTT.

The chain has TRBV4-3 and TRBJ2-7; D gene uncertain. This CDR3 spans 19 amino acids. Trimming cost V 0 bases and J 9 bases, with 30 bases left between them. CDR1 is LGHNA and CDR2 is YSLEER in the germline V gene. The CDR3 bases are TGCGCCAGCAGCCAAGATTGGAGAACTAACCTCCTTAAGTCAGAGTGGCAGTACTTC. It codes for CASSQDWRTNLLKSEWQYF.

The CDR3, as DNA: TGCGCCAGCAGCCAAATAGCGGGGGGCTTTTACGAGCAGTACTTC. Translating gives CASSQIAGGFYEQYF. This rearrangement joins TRBV4-3 to TRBJ2-7, with 10 bases matching TRBD2. CDR3 size: 15 residues. J lost 4 bases, V lost 2 bases, and 5 bases had no gene match. Per germline, CDR1 LGHNA and CDR2 YSLEER.